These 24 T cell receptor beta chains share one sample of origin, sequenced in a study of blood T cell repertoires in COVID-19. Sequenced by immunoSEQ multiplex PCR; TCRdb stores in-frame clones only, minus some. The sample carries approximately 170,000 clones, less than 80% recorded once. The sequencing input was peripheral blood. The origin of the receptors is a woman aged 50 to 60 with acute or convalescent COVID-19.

CDR3 DNA sequence: TGTGCCAGCGGTAACGGACAGGGCACTGAAGCTTTCTTT. Encoded protein: CASGNGQGTEAFF. The rearrangement links TRBV2 to TRBJ1-1; 8 bases match TRBD1. J lost 4 bases, V lost 8 bases, and 6 bases had no gene match. The germline V gene has CDR1 SNHLY and CDR2 FYNNEI. The length of the CDR3 is 13 residues.

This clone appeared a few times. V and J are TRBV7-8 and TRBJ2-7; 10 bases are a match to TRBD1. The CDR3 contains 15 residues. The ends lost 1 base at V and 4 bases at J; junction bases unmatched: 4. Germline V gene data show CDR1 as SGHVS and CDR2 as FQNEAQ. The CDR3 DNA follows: TGTGCCAGCAGCTTAGAGGGACAGGGGATTTACGAGCAGTACTTC. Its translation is CASSLEGQGIYEQYF.

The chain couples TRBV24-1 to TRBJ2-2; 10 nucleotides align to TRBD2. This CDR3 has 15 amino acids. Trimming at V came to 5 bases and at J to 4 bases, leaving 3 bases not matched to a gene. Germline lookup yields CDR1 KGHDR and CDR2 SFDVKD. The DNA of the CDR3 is TGTGCCACCAGTGCACCTAGCGGGAGCACCGGGGAGCTGTTTTTT. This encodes CATSAPSGSTGELFF.

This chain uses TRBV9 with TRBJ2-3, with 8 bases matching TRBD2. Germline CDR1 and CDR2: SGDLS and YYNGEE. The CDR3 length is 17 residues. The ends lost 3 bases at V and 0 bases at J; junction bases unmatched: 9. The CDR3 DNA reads TGTGCCAGCAGCGCCCGCGGGGGGTCCCCTAGCACAGATACGCAGTATTTT. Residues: CASSARGGSPSTDTQYF.

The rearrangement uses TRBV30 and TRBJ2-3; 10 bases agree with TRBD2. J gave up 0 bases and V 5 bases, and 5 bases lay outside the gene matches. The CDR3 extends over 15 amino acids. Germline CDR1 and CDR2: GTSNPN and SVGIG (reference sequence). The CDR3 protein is CAWGMTSGSTDTQYF. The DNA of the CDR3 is TGTGCCTGGGGGATGACTAGCGGGAGCACAGATACGCAGTATTTT. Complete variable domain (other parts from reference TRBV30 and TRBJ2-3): SQTIHQWPATLVQPVGSPLSLECTVEGTSNPNLYWYRQAAGRGLQLLFYSVGIGQISSEVPQNLSASRPQDRQFILSSKKLLLSDSGFYLCAWGMTSGSTDTQYFGPGTRLTVL.

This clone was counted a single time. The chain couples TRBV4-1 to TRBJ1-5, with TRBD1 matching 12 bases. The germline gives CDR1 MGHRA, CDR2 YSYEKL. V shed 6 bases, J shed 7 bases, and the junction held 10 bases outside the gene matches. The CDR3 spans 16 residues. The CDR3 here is CASSPTGTGGRQPQHF. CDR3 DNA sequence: TGCGCCAGCAGTCCTACCGGGACAGGGGGCCGGCAGCCCCAGCATTTT.

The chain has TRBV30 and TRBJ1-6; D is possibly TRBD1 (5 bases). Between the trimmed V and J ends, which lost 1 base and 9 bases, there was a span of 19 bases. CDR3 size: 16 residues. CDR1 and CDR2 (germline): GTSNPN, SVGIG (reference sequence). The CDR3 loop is CAWSGPGRGDGSPLHF. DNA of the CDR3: TGTGCCTGGAGTGGTCCGGGTCGGGGGGACGGTTCACCCCTCCACTTT. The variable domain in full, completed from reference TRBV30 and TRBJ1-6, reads SQTIHQWPATLVQPVGSPLSLECTVEGTSNPNLYWYRQAAGRGLQLLFYSVGIGQISSEVPQNLSASRPQDRQFILSSKKLLLSDSGFYLCAWSGPGRGDGSPLHFGNGTRLTVT.

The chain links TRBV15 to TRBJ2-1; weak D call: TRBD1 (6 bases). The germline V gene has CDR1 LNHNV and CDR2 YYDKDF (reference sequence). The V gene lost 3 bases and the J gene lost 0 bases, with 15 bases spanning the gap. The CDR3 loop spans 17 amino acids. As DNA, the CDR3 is TGTGCCACCAGCAGGACCGACAAAGGGGGCTCCTACAATGAGCAGTTCTTC. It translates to CATSRTDKGGSYNEQFF.

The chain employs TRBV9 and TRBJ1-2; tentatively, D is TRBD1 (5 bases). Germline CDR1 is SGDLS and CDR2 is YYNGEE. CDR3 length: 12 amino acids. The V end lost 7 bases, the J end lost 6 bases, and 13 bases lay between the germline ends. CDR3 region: CASAGLRDGYTF. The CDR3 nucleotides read TGTGCCAGCGCGGGGCTGAGGGATGGCTACACCTTC.

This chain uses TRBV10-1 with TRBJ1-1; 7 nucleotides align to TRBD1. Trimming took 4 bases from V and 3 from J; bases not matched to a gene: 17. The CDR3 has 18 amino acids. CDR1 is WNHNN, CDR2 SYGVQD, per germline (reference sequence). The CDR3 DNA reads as TGCGCCAGCAGTGGCCCCAGGGGGAAGAGAGGATCGGACACTGAAGCTTTCTTT. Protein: CASSGPRGKRGSDTEAFF.

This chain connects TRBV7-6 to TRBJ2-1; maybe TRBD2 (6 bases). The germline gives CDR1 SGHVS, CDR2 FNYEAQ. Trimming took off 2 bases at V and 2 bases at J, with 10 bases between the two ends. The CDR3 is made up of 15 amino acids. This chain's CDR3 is CASSLIRETYNEQFF. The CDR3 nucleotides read TGTGCCAGCAGCTTAATCCGGGAGACCTACAATGAGCAGTTCTTC.

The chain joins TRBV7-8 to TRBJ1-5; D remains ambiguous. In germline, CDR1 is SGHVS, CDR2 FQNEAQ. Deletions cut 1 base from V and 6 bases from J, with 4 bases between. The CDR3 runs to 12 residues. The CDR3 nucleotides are TGTGCCAGCAGCTTAGTAGCTCAGCCCCAGCATTTT. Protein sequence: CASSLVAQPQHF.

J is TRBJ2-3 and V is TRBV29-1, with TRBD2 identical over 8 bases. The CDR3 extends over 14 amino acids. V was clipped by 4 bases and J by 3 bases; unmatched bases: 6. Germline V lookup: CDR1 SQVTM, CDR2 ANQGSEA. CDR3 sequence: CSVGRAGVTDTQYF. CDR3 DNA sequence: TGCAGCGTTGGGAGAGCGGGAGTTACAGATACGCAGTATTTT.

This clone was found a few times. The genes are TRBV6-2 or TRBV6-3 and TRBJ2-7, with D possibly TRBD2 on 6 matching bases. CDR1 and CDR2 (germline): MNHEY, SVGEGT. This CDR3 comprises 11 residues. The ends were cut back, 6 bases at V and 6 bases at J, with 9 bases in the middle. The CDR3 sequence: CASSQGGEQYF. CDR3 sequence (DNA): TGTGCCAGCAGCCAGGGAGGCGAGCAGTACTTC.

CDR3 sequence reads: CASSQGTTSGGANEQFF. The CDR3 region has the DNA TGCGCCAGCAGCCAGGGCACCACTAGCGGGGGGGCAAATGAGCAGTTCTTC. J is TRBJ2-1 and V is TRBV4-1, with TRBD2 matching 13 bases. Trimming took 3 bases from V and 7 from J; bases not matched to a gene: 9. The germline V gene encodes CDR1 MGHRA and CDR2 YSYEKL. This CDR3 comprises 17 residues.

CDR3 DNA sequence: TGTGCCAGCAGGCTTAGCGGGGGGCACATTCAGTACTTC. As protein: CASRLSGGHIQYF. The rearrangement joins TRBV28 to TRBJ2-4, with 10 bases identical to TRBD2. The germline V gene has CDR1 MDHEN and CDR2 SYDVKM. V lost 6 bases, J lost 8 bases, and 4 bases stayed unmatched. The CDR3 has 13 residues.

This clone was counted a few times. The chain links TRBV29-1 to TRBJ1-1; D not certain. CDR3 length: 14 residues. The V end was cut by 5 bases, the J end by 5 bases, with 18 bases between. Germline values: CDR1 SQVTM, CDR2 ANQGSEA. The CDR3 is CSVSPDPPGTEAFF. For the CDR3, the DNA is TGCAGCGTTTCCCCCGACCCCCCGGGGACTGAAGCTTTCTTT.

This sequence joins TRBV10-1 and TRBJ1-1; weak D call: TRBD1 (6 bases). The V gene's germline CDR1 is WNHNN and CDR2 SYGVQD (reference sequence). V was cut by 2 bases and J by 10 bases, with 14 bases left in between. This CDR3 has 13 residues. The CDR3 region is CASSEVVRGRAFF. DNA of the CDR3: TGCGCCAGCAGTGAGGTCGTCAGGGGCAGAGCTTTCTTT.

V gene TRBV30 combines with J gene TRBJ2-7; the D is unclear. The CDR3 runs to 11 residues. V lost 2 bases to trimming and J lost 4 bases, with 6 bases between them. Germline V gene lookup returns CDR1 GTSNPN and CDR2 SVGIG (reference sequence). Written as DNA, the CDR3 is TGTGCCTGGAGTAATCCATACGAGCAGTACTTC. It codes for CAWSNPYEQYF.

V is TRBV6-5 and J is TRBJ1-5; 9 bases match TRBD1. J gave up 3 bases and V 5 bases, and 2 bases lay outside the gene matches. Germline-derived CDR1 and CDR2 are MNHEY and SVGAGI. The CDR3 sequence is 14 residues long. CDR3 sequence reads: CASSRDRVNQPQHF. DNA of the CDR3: TGTGCCAGCAGTCGGGACAGGGTCAATCAGCCCCAGCATTTT.

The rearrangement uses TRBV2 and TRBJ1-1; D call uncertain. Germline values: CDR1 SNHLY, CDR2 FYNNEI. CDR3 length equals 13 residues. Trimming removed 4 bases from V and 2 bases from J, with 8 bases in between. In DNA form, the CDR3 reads TGTGCCAGCAGTGTGACACCCAACACTGAAGCTTTCTTT. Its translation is CASSVTPNTEAFF.

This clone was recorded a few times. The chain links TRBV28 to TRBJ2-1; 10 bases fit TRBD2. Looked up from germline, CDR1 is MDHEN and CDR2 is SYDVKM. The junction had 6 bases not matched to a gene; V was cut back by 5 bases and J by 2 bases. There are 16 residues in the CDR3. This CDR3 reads CASSLSGGGPYNEQFF. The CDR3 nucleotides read TGTGCCAGCAGTCTCAGCGGGGGGGGCCCCTACAATGAGCAGTTCTTC.

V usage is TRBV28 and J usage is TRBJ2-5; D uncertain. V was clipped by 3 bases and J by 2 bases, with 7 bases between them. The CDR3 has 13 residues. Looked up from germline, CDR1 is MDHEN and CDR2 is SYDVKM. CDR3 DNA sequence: TGTGCCAGCAGTTTCTTACTTCAAGAGACCCAGTACTTC. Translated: CASSFLLQETQYF.

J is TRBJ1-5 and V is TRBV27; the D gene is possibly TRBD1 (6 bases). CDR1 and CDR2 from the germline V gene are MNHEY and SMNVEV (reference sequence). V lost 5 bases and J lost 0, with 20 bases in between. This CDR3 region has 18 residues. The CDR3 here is CASSEGGSGRVSNQPQHF. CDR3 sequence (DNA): TGTGCCAGCAGTGAAGGGGGTTCGGGACGGGTTAGCAATCAGCCCCAGCATTTT.